The clone carrying this TCR beta chain occurred a few times. Antigen specificity is unknown. The PCR made use of 60 Vbeta and 13 Jbeta primers. Measured with immunoSEQ multiplex PCR; TCRdb has only the in-frame clones, and not every one. The data hold some 140,000 clones, with roughly three quarters observed a single time. These data originate in a study of cytomegalovirus exposure and HLA in healthy donors. The study's findings and limits: Altogether, 164 TCR beta chains were recorded as cytomegalovirus-associated.

Germline V gene sequence: CDR1 SGHNT, CDR2 YYREEE (reference sequence). Trimming shortened V by 4 bases and J by 5 bases, and 18 bases separated the two germline ends. The CDR3 contains 16 residues. The sample taken for sequencing was PBMCs. The chain recombines TRBV5-4 with TRBJ2-2; D perhaps matches TRBD2 (6 bases). The TCR was taken from a woman under 30 in good health and CMV-seronegative. The CDR3 spells CASSPGLQDGTGELFF. In nucleotides, the CDR3 is TGTGCCAGCAGCCCGGGACTTCAAGACGGGACCGGGGAGCTGTTTTTT.